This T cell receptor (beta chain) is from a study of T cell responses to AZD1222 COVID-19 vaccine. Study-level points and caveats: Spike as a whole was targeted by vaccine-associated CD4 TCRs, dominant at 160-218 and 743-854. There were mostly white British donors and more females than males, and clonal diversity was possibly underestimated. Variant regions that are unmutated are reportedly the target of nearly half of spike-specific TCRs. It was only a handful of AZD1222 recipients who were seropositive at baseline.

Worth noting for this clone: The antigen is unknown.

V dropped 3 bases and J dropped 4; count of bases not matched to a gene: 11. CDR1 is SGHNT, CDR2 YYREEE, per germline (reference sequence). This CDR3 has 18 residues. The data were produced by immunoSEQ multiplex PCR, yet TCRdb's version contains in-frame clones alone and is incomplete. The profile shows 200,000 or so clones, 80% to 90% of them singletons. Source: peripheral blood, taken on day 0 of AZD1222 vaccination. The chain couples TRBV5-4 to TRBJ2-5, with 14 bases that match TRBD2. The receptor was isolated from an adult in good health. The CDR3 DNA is TGTGCCAGCAGCTCCTACCGACTAGCGGGAGGGGGGCTAGAGACCCAGTACTTC. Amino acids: CASSSYRLAGGGLETQYF.